What follows are 28 T cell receptor beta chains derived from one specimen sequenced in a study of blood T cell repertoires in COVID-19. Sequencing used immunoSEQ multiplex PCR; TCRdb keeps in-frame clones, though not all of them. Of about 200,000 clones listed, 70% to 90% are singletons. The sequenced sample was peripheral blood. These TCRs come from a woman aged 65 to 85 with COVID-19, enrolled during active disease.

The table lists this clone with a count of one. The CDR3 loop is CASSLDDRKNSPLHF. In DNA, the CDR3 is TGCGCCAGCAGCTTGGATGACAGGAAAAATTCACCCCTCCACTTT. This rearrangement joins TRBV5-1 to TRBJ1-6, with D tentatively TRBD1 (6 bases). The length of the CDR3 is 15 residues. Trimming left V 0 bases short and J 7 bases short, with 11 bases between. Per germline, CDR1 SGHRS and CDR2 YFSETQ.

V and J are TRBV19 and TRBJ2-5; 7 nucleotides agree with TRBD2. The junction had 5 bases not matched to a gene; V was cut back by 6 bases and J by 4 bases. CDR3 size: 13 residues. Germline CDR1 is LNHDA and CDR2 is SQIVND (reference sequence). In DNA, the CDR3 is TGTGCCAGTAGAGGGTGGGGGGGAGAGACCCAGTACTTC. Residues: CASRGWGGETQYF. The entire variable domain, with the rest obtained from reference TRBV19 and TRBJ2-5, is as follows: DGGITQSPKYLFRKEGQNVTLSCEQNLNHDAMYWYRQDPGQGLRLIYYSQIVNDFQKGDIAEGYSVSREKKESFPLTVTSAQKNPTAFYLCASRGWGGETQYFGPGTRLLVL.

The chain is built from TRBV19 and TRBJ1-1; TRBD1 is a possible D gene (6 bases). The CDR3 length is 13 residues. The germline gives CDR1 LNHDA, CDR2 SQIVND (reference sequence). Trimming stripped 7 bases from V and 7 bases from J, with 16 bases between. CDR3 DNA sequence: TGTGCCAGTACTACTTCAGGGGTGGGTGAAGCTTTCTTT. This translates into CASTTSGVGEAFF. The full variable domain, with the rest looked up from reference TRBV19 and TRBJ1-1, is DGGITQSPKYLFRKEGQNVTLSCEQNLNHDAMYWYRQDPGQGLRLIYYSQIVNDFQKGDIAEGYSVSREKKESFPLTVTSAQKNPTAFYLCASTTSGVGEAFFGQGTRLTVV.

This sequence joins TRBV7-9 and TRBJ2-1, with 8 bases matching TRBD1. Per germline, CDR1 SEHNR and CDR2 FQNEAQ (reference sequence). The CDR3 spans 12 residues. The ends lost 4 bases at V and 8 bases at J; junction bases unmatched: 1. The CDR3, as DNA: TGTGCCAGCAGCTGGACAGGGTATGAGCAGTTCTTC. The encoded protein is CASSWTGYEQFF.

The V call is TRBV5-1, the J call TRBJ1-2, with 8 bases that match TRBD1. The germline CDR1 and CDR2 sequences are SGHRS and YFSETQ. J gave up 4 bases and V 4 bases, and 6 bases lay outside the gene matches. The CDR3 totals 14 residues. The CDR3 spells CASSQDRVAYGYTF. CDR3 DNA sequence: TGCGCCAGCAGCCAGGACAGGGTGGCCTATGGCTACACCTTC.

The CDR3 bases are TGTGCCAGCAGCCGGGGACTAGCGTTCGAGCAGTACTTC. This sequence encodes CASSRGLAFEQYF. The V and J genes are TRBV12-3 or TRBV12-4 and TRBJ2-7; 10 bases agree with TRBD2. This CDR3 comprises 13 residues. J was trimmed by 6 bases and V by 6 bases; bases with no gene match: 5.

The CDR3 loop is CASRAGGHTEAFF. The CDR3 DNA is TGTGCCAGCAGAGCCGGGGGTCACACTGAAGCTTTCTTT. The J gene is TRBJ1-1, the V gene TRBV12-3 or TRBV12-4; D might be TRBD1 (5 bases). The CDR3 spans 13 residues. Trimming left V 6 bases short and J 3 bases short, with 11 bases between.

The genes are TRBV7-2 and TRBJ2-7, with D tentatively TRBD1 (6 bases). V lost 2 bases and J 0 bases, leaving 11 bases between the germline ends. This CDR3 spans 15 amino acids. The germline gives CDR1 SGHTA, CDR2 FQGNSA. The DNA of the CDR3 is TGTGCCAGCAGCTTACAGGGGTCGAGCTCCTACGAGCAGTACTTC. Translation gives CASSLQGSSSYEQYF.

This clone has just a few counts. The rearrangement links TRBV11-2 to TRBJ1-3, with 7 positions matching TRBD1. The CDR3 has 16 residues. Trimming removed 2 bases from V and 1 base from J; junction bases left unmatched: 5. Germline V gene data show CDR1 as SGHAT and CDR2 as FQNNGV. This chain's CDR3 is CASSLTVTGSGNTIYF. Here the CDR3 DNA reads TGTGCCAGCAGCTTAACTGTGACAGGGTCTGGAAACACCATATATTTT.

J is TRBJ2-7 and V is TRBV7-9, with 7 positions matching TRBD1. Looked up from germline, CDR1 is SEHNR and CDR2 is FQNEAQ (reference sequence). CDR3 length: 15 residues. The ends lost 4 bases at V and 2 bases at J; junction bases unmatched: 8. The CDR3 protein is CASSSQGVGAYEQYF. In DNA, the CDR3 is TGTGCCAGCAGCTCCCAGGGGGTAGGAGCCTACGAGCAGTACTTC.

The chain links TRBV7-2 to TRBJ2-3, with 9 bases aligning to TRBD2. The CDR3 is 17 amino acids. Unmatched junction bases numbered 12, after V lost 4 bases and J lost 4 bases. Germline loops: CDR1 SGHTA, CDR2 FQGNSA. For the CDR3, the DNA is TGTGCCAGCAGCTCTCAGGCGGGGGGGACGGGGGCAGATACGCAGTATTTT. Translating gives CASSSQAGGTGADTQYF.

This clone appeared once. The gene calls are TRBV7-2 and TRBJ1-1; a weak D match, TRBD1 (6 bases). The CDR3 length is 19 residues. Germline-derived CDR1 and CDR2 are SGHTA and FQGNSA. Trimming took off 3 bases at V and 1 base at J, with 24 bases between the two ends. The CDR3 DNA reads TGTGCCAGCAGCTTTCTTCGGACACGGTCGGGGGGCCGGAACACTGAAGCTTTCTTT. This codes for CASSFLRTRSGGRNTEAFF.

This clone came up once. This chain connects TRBV27 to TRBJ1-1; TRBD1 matches at 7 bases. Germline CDR1 and CDR2: MNHEY and SMNVEV (reference sequence). With V trimmed by 1 base and J by 1 base, 3 bases remained unmatched. This CDR3 has 15 residues. The CDR3 nucleotides are TGTGCCAGCAGTTTATTAGGGACAGAGAACACTGAAGCTTTCTTT. Its protein is CASSLLGTENTEAFF.

J is TRBJ2-7 and V is TRBV12-3 or TRBV12-4, with D possibly matching TRBD2 (5 bases). The CDR3 is 13 residues long. With 10 bases removed from V and 5 bases from J, the gap between germline ends came to 18 bases. CDR3 in DNA: TGTGCCACGAGGGATTCGGTCGCCCACGAGCAGTACTTC. Translated: CATRDSVAHEQYF.

V usage is TRBV11-1 and J usage is TRBJ1-4, with D tentatively TRBD1 (5 bases). Trimming took off 6 bases at V and 4 bases at J, with 15 bases between the two ends. CDR1 is SGHAT, CDR2 FQDESV, per germline (reference sequence). The CDR3 loop spans 15 amino acids. CDR3 loop: CASRQQATGNEKLFF. DNA for the CDR3: TGTGCCAGCAGACAACAGGCCACCGGTAATGAAAAACTGTTTTTT.

Points on this clone: One junction end does not reproduce the germline sequence, and a read error may be involved. The chain recombines TRBV7-7 with TRBJ2-3, with D tentatively TRBD2 (7 bases). Germline assignment: CDR1 SSHAT and CDR2 FNYEAQ (reference sequence). The CDR3 is 16 residues long. CDR3 sequence (DNA): TGTGCTAGCAGCCCGAGTGGGGGGGCCGGCGGAGATACGCAGTATTTT. Encoded protein: CASSPSGGAGGDTQYF.

The chain uses TRBV5-1 and TRBJ1-5; possible D gene TRBD1, 6 bases. V lost 1 base and J lost 5, with 13 bases in between. CDR3 length equals 15 residues. From germline, CDR1 is SGHRS and CDR2 YFSETQ. This CDR3 is CASSLSSGDDQPQHF. CDR3 sequence (DNA): TGCGCCAGCAGCTTGTCATCAGGGGATGATCAGCCCCAGCATTTT.

This rearrangement joins TRBV9 to TRBJ2-7, with D maybe TRBD1 (6 bases). V gave up 2 bases and J gave up 5 bases, with 17 bases separating them. The CDR3 extends over 15 amino acids. Per the germline V gene, CDR1 is SGDLS and CDR2 is YYNGEE. Written as DNA, the CDR3 is TGTGCCAGCAGCGTTAAACCCACAGGGTACAACGAGCAGTACTTC. It codes for CASSVKPTGYNEQYF.

CDR3 amino acids: CASSLAGGRPSEETQYF. For the CDR3, the DNA is TGCGCCAGCAGCTTGGCCGGAGGCAGGCCCTCAGAGGAGACCCAGTACTTC. The chain employs TRBV5-1 and TRBJ2-5, with D possibly TRBD2 on 5 matching bases. In germline, CDR1 is SGHRS, CDR2 YFSETQ. The CDR3 contains 17 residues. Trimming cost V 0 bases and J 5 bases, with 20 bases left between them.

The sample holds a few counts of this clone. The rearrangement uses TRBV7-3 and TRBJ2-7, with D maybe TRBD2 (6 bases). Between the trimmed V and J ends, which lost 5 bases and 2 bases, there was a span of 13 bases. The CDR3 runs 14 residues. Germline lookup yields CDR1 SGHTA and CDR2 FQGTGA. CDR3 sequence: CASSLNPGAYEQYF. CDR3 nucleotide sequence: TGTGCCAGCAGCCTTAACCCGGGGGCCTACGAGCAGTACTTC. The full variable domain, its missing parts supplied by reference TRBV7-3 and TRBJ2-7, is GAGVSQTPSNKVTEKGKYVELRCDPISGHTALYWYRQSLGQGPEFLIYFQGTGAADDSGLPNDRFFAVRPEGSVSTLKIQRTERGDSAVYLCASSLNPGAYEQYFGPGTRLTVT.

This chain connects TRBV5-1 to TRBJ2-2, with 8 bases fitting TRBD2. The ends lost 1 base at V and 1 base at J; junction bases unmatched: 3. The CDR3 runs to 16 residues. Germline CDR1 and CDR2: SGHRS and YFSETQ. CDR3 nucleotides: TGCGCCAGCAGCTTGATTGCGGGGGGGAACACCGGGGAGCTGTTTTTT. Protein product: CASSLIAGGNTGELFF.

The V call is TRBV9, the J call TRBJ2-2; 7 nucleotides match TRBD2. This CDR3 has 15 residues. V was clipped by 4 bases and J by 4 bases; unmatched bases: 7. Looked up from germline, CDR1 is SGDLS and CDR2 is YYNGEE. The CDR3 loop is CASSPREDPTGELFF. CDR3 bases: TGTGCCAGCAGCCCCCGGGAGGACCCCACCGGGGAGCTGTTTTTT.

The chain couples TRBV5-1 to TRBJ1-4; 9 nucleotides align to TRBD1. The CDR3 spans 15 residues. V shed 3 bases, J shed 6 bases, and the junction held 6 bases outside the gene matches. Germline assignment: CDR1 SGHRS and CDR2 YFSETQ. CDR3 protein: CASSSSGQGHEKLFF. CDR3 DNA sequence: TGCGCCAGCAGCTCCTCGGGACAGGGCCATGAAAAACTGTTTTTT.

The chain couples TRBV3-1 (or the pseudogene TRBV3-2) to TRBJ2-1; 9 bases line up with TRBD2. With 4 bases clipped from V and 7 bases from J, the junction kept 8 bases outside the gene matches. The CDR3 is made up of 15 amino acids. The germline CDR1 and CDR2 sequences are LGHDT and YNNKEL (reference sequence). CDR3 residues: CASSLAGVGLNEQFF. CDR3 coding DNA: TGTGCCAGCAGCCTAGCGGGAGTAGGGTTAAATGAGCAGTTCTTC.

The gene calls are TRBV21-1 and TRBJ2-3; the table assigns TRBD2, which was not confirmed against the DNA. TRBV21-1 constitutes a pseudogene. The CDR3 covers 16 residues. The CDR3 spells CASSATSGRCTDTQYF. The CDR3 region has the DNA TGTGCCAGCAGCGCGACTAGCGGGCGGTGCACAGATACGCAGTATTTT.

The rearrangement joins TRBV4-2 to TRBJ2-1, with 11 bases that match TRBD2. The CDR3 totals 17 residues. Germline V gene sequence: CDR1 LGHNA, CDR2 YNFKEQ. Germline trimming cut 1 base from V and 9 bases from J; bases unmatched to any gene: 11. The DNA of the CDR3 is TGTGCCAGCAGCCAAGGGGGCCCGACTAGCGGGAAAGGTGAGCAGTTCTTC. Amino acids: CASSQGGPTSGKGEQFF.

The genes are TRBV28 and TRBJ2-5; 11 positions match TRBD2. V was pared by 5 bases and J by 4 bases, with 9 bases of the junction left unmatched. Germline V gene lookup returns CDR1 MDHEN and CDR2 SYDVKM. The CDR3 is 16 residues long. The CDR3 spells CASSMTSGAIRETQYF. The CDR3 region has the DNA TGTGCCAGCAGTATGACTAGCGGGGCCATCCGAGAGACCCAGTACTTC.

This clone was seen a handful of times. The rearrangement joins TRBV5-1 to TRBJ1-2; 10 bases are a match to TRBD1. This CDR3 spans 15 amino acids. After removal of 3 bases from V and 6 bases from J, the junction contained 8 bases not matched to a gene. Germline CDR1 is SGHRS and CDR2 is YFSETQ. CDR3 loop: CASSSMGQGINGYTF. DNA of the CDR3: TGCGCCAGCAGCTCCATGGGACAGGGGATAAATGGCTACACCTTC. Drawing the rest from reference TRBV5-1 and TRBJ1-2, the complete variable domain is KAGVTQTPRYLIKTRGQQVTLSCSPISGHRSVSWYQQTPGQGLQFLFEYFSETQRNKGNFPGRFSGRQFSNSRSEMNVSTLELGDSALYLCASSSMGQGINGYTFGSGTRLTVV.